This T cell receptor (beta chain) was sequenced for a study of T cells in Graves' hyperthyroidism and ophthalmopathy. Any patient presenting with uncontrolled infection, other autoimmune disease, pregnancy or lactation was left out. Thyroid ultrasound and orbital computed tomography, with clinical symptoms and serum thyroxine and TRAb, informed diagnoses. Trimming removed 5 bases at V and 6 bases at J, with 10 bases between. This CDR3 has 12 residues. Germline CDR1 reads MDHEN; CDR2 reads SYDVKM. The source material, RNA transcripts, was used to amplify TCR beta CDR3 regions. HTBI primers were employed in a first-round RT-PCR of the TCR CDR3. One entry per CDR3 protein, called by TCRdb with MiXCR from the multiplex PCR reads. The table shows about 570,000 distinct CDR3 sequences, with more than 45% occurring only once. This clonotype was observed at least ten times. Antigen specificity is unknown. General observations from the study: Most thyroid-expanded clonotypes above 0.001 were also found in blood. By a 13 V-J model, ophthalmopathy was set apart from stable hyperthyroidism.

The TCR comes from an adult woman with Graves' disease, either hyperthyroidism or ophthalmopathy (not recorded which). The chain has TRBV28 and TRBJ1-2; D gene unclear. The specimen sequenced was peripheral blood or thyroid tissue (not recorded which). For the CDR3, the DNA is TGTGCCAGCAGTGCTCGAAGGGATGGCTACACCTTC. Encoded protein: CASSARRDGYTF.